A single sample gave rise to the 21 T cell receptor beta chains below, sequenced in a study of control samples from healthy donors and cancer patients. Assay used: immunoSEQ multiplex PCR; TCRdb lists only in-frame clones, some missing. The table lists about 160,000 clones, roughly 94% of them singletons. Sequencing was performed on PBMCs. All receptors come from a man in his sixties with colorectal cancer.

The chain is built from TRBV7-9 and TRBJ1-4; no definite D call. CDR1 and CDR2 from the germline V gene are SEHNR and FQNEAQ (reference sequence). V was clipped by 2 bases and J by 1 base, with 8 bases between them. The length of the CDR3 is 15 residues. The CDR3 DNA reads TGTGCCAGCAGCTTAAGGAGGGAAACTAATGAAAAACTGTTTTTT. Residues: CASSLRRETNEKLFF. Supplemented by reference TRBV7-9 and TRBJ1-4, the full variable domain reads DTGVSQNPRHKITKRGQNVTFRCDPISEHNRLYWYRQTLGQGPEFLTYFQNEAQLEKSRLLSDRFSAERPKGSFSTLEIQRTEQGDSAMYLCASSLRRETNEKLFFGSGTQLSVL.

The chain combines TRBV6-5 with TRBJ1-3; D unclear. V lost 0 bases to trimming and J lost 4 bases, with 10 bases between them. The CDR3 totals 15 residues. The germline CDR1 and CDR2 sequences are MNHEY and SVGAGI. Written as DNA, the CDR3 is TGTGCCAGCAGTTACTCTGGAGGTCTGGGAAACACCATATATTTT. Translation gives CASSYSGGLGNTIYF.

The chain carries TRBV7-2 and TRBJ2-7, with a tentative D call TRBD1 (6 bases). Germline V gene sequence: CDR1 SGHTA, CDR2 FQGNSA. CDR3 length: 15 amino acids. V lost 5 bases and J lost 1, with 15 bases in between. In DNA form, the CDR3 reads TGTGCCAGCAGCCTCAATACAGGGTGGTCCTACGAGCAGTACTTC. This translates into CASSLNTGWSYEQYF.

J is TRBJ1-4 and V is TRBV29-1, with 7 bases lining up with TRBD1. This CDR3 is built from 12 residues. Germline lookup yields CDR1 SQVTM and CDR2 ANQGSEA. Germline trimming cut 7 bases from V and 12 bases from J; bases unmatched to any gene: 11. The CDR3 bases are TGCAGCGCCTTCCGAGGGGGCCGGGAACTGTTTTTT. Protein product: CSAFRGGRELFF.

This clone has just a few counts. V usage is TRBV4-2 and J usage is TRBJ2-2; possible D gene TRBD1, 6 bases. V was trimmed by 1 base and J by 5 bases, leaving 20 bases between them. This CDR3 spans 18 amino acids. Germline V gene data show CDR1 as LGHNA and CDR2 as YNFKEQ. The CDR3, as DNA: TGTGCCAGCAGCCAAGCGCACCTCAGGGGCGAGAGGACCGGGGAGCTGTTTTTT. This encodes CASSQAHLRGERTGELFF.

This chain joins TRBV7-9 and TRBJ1-3, with 7 bases matching TRBD1. J was trimmed by 0 bases and V by 4 bases; bases with no gene match: 15. The germline V gene has CDR1 SEHNR and CDR2 FQNEAQ (reference sequence). The CDR3 is 19 residues long. The DNA for the CDR3 is TGTGCCAGCAGCTCTTCGGACCCGAGGACAGGTTTCTCTGGAAACACCATATATTTT. It codes for CASSSSDPRTGFSGNTIYF.

V is TRBV5-6 and J is TRBJ1-6, with 7 bases identical to TRBD1. V trimming: 0 bases; J trimming: 8 bases; junction bases outside the gene matches: 8. Germline V gene data show CDR1 as SGHDT and CDR2 as YYEEEE. The CDR3 is 16 amino acids. In nucleotides, the CDR3 is TGTGCCAGCAGCTTGGTGTCCCCAGGGGGTGATTCACCCCTCCACTTT. Amino acid sequence: CASSLVSPGGDSPLHF.

Here the CDR3 reads CASSPLPGGNTEAFF. DNA for the CDR3: TGTGCCAGCTCGCCTCTGCCGGGGGGAAACACTGAAGCTTTCTTT. The gene calls are TRBV18 and TRBJ1-1; tentatively, D is TRBD1 (5 bases). The V and J ends lost 6 bases and 2 bases respectively, with 16 bases between them. This CDR3 has 15 residues. Looked up from germline, CDR1 is KGHSH and CDR2 is LQKENI. Full variable domain (outside the CDR3, taken from reference TRBV18 and TRBJ1-1): NAGVMQNPRHLVRRRGQEARLRCSPMKGHSHVYWYRQLPEEGLKFMVYLQKENIIDESGMPKERFSAEFPKEGPSILRIQQVVRGDSAAYFCASSPLPGGNTEAFFGQGTRLTVV.

The genes are TRBV12-3 or TRBV12-4 and TRBJ1-1; D ambiguous. The CDR3 spans 13 residues. V was cut by 2 bases and J by 1 base, with 5 bases left in between. CDR3 region: CASSLRSNTEAFF. The CDR3 nucleotides are TGTGCCAGCAGTTTAAGGTCGAACACTGAAGCTTTCTTT.

The J gene is TRBJ2-5, the V gene TRBV5-1, with unresolved D. V lost 4 bases, J lost 2 bases, and 12 bases lay in between. This CDR3 contains 14 residues. Germline V gene lookup returns CDR1 SGHRS and CDR2 YFSETQ. The CDR3 region is CASSPTRAQETQYF. Here the CDR3 DNA reads TGCGCCAGCAGCCCTACACGGGCTCAAGAGACCCAGTACTTC.

The V call is TRBV24-1, the J call TRBJ1-4; tentatively, D is TRBD1 (6 bases). CDR1 KGHDR and CDR2 SFDVKD come from the germline V gene. The V end lost 5 bases, the J end lost 3 bases, and 9 bases lay between the germline ends. This CDR3 is 14 amino acids long. The CDR3 reads CATSGGAANEKLFF. In DNA, the CDR3 is TGTGCCACCAGTGGGGGGGCAGCTAATGAAAAACTGTTTTTT.

The rearrangement links TRBV5-4 to TRBJ1-6; the D is unclear. Trimming removed 4 bases at V and 4 bases at J, with 9 bases between. Per the germline V gene, CDR1 is SGHNT and CDR2 is YYREEE (reference sequence). The CDR3 spans 14 residues. The CDR3 protein is CASSAERYNSPLHF. The CDR3 nucleotides read TGTGCCAGCAGCGCCGAGCGATATAATTCACCCCTCCACTTT.

The rearrangement links TRBV12-3 or TRBV12-4 to TRBJ1-4; D is possibly TRBD1 (6 bases). Trimming took 6 bases from V and 4 from J, leaving 9 bases between them. There are 13 residues in the CDR3. The CDR3: CASSQGNNEKLFF. CDR3 DNA: TGTGCCAGCAGCCAGGGGAATAATGAAAAACTGTTTTTT.

V usage is TRBV18 and J usage is TRBJ1-1; unclear D gene. V was pared by 2 bases and J by 6 bases, with 10 bases between. CDR1 KGHSH and CDR2 LQKENI come from the germline V gene. The CDR3 extends over 13 amino acids. CDR3 amino acids: CASSPGEGAEAFF. CDR3 DNA: TGTGCCAGCTCACCAGGGGAAGGAGCTGAAGCTTTCTTT.

The V gene is TRBV11-2, the J gene TRBJ2-1, with 10 bases lining up with TRBD2. CDR1 is SGHAT and CDR2 is FQNNGV in the germline V gene. This CDR3 is 18 amino acids long. Trimming took 1 base from V and 4 from J; bases not matched to a gene: 10. CDR3 coding DNA: TGTGCCAGCAGCTTAGCCCCCTTAGCGGGGGGTGCATACAATGAGCAGTTCTTC. It encodes CASSLAPLAGGAYNEQFF.

J is TRBJ2-2 and V is TRBV4-1; maybe TRBD1 (5 bases). Trimming cost V 0 bases and J 0 bases, with 8 bases left between them. Germline V gene data show CDR1 as MGHRA and CDR2 as YSYEKL. The CDR3 covers 16 residues. The CDR3 region is CASSQEAGTNTGELFF. The CDR3 coding sequence is TGCGCCAGCAGCCAAGAGGCAGGGACGAACACCGGGGAGCTGTTTTTT.

V gene TRBV4-1 combines with J gene TRBJ2-6; D is possibly TRBD1 (5 bases). The germline V gene encodes CDR1 MGHRA and CDR2 YSYEKL. The ends were cut back, 4 bases at V and 0 bases at J, with 13 bases in the middle. The CDR3 runs 17 residues. The CDR3 protein is CASSLGRTSSGANVLTF. CDR3 DNA: TGCGCCAGCAGCCTTGGACGGACAAGCTCTGGGGCCAACGTCCTGACTTTC.

The chain links TRBV18 to TRBJ2-5; 8 bases align to TRBD2. Germline V CDR1 and CDR2: KGHSH, LQKENI. The CDR3 totals 16 residues. Trimming at V came to 3 bases and at J to 1 base, leaving 7 bases not matched to a gene. The CDR3: CASSPSGTSLQETQYF. CDR3 DNA sequence: TGTGCCAGCTCACCTTCCGGGACTAGTCTCCAAGAGACCCAGTACTTC.

The gene calls are TRBV25-1 and TRBJ1-2, with D possibly being TRBD1 (5 bases). This CDR3 comprises 13 residues. V lost 3 bases and J lost 4, with 9 bases in between. CDR1 MGHDK and CDR2 SYGVNS come from the germline V gene. CDR3 sequence (DNA): TGTGCCAGCAGTGAGGGACGGTCCTATGGCTACACCTTC. It translates to CASSEGRSYGYTF.

The gene calls are TRBV4-3 and TRBJ1-6; D unresolved. The CDR3 length is 14 residues. V was cut by 1 base and J by 7 bases, with 8 bases left in between. Germline CDR1 and CDR2: LGHNA and YSLEER. Written as DNA, the CDR3 is TGCGCCAGCAGCCAAGGACCGACGAATTCACCCCTCCACTTT. Protein sequence: CASSQGPTNSPLHF.

The chain joins TRBV3-1 (or the pseudogene TRBV3-2) to TRBJ2-3; TRBD2 matches 7 bases. Germline assignment: CDR1 LGHDT and CDR2 YNNKEL (reference sequence). The trim removed 0 bases at V and 3 bases at J, leaving 3 bases unmatched. The CDR3 runs to 15 residues. The CDR3 here is CASSQDWGGTDTQYF. CDR3 DNA sequence: TGTGCCAGCAGCCAAGATTGGGGGGGGACAGATACGCAGTATTTT.